Listed here is a single T cell receptor (beta chain). No antigen is known for it. These data belong to a study of OX40 agonist ivuxolimab in advanced cancers. On the study more broadly: At about 82% male, the cohort had a mean age of roughly 60 years, ranging from roughly 20 to 80. Three dose-escalation patients had partial responses: one with hepatocellular carcinoma and two with cutaneous melanoma. Overall study results and limits: In CD8+ T cells, expanded clones were on average more numerous than in CD4+. The CD4+ and CD8+ T cells in the blood had expanded clonally by week 6 at 0.1 to 3.0 mg/kg.

Sequenced by immunoSEQ multiplex PCR; TCRdb stores in-frame clones only, minus some. This sample has around 65,000 clones, with roughly 85% found just once. This CDR3 region has 18 residues. Germline lookup yields CDR1 LNHDA and CDR2 SQIVND (reference sequence). Trimming took off 3 bases at V and 3 bases at J, with 21 bases between the two ends. J is TRBJ2-1 and V is TRBV19, with D possibly being TRBD2 (5 bases). Sequencing was performed on CD4+ or CD8+ T cells sorted from blood, taken in a trial of the OX40 agonist ivuxolimab. The clonotype was recovered from an adult with an advanced solid tumor such as melanoma, head and neck, liver or kidney cancer. The CDR3 coding sequence is TGTGCCAGTAGTATTCGAGTGCGAGGGCGAGATTTCTACAATGAGCAGTTCTTC. This codes for CASSIRVRGRDFYNEQFF. Full variable domain (rest looked up from reference TRBV19 and TRBJ2-1): DGGITQSPKYLFRKEGQNVTLSCEQNLNHDAMYWYRQDPGQGLRLIYYSQIVNDFQKGDIAEGYSVSREKKESFPLTVTSAQKNPTAFYLCASSIRVRGRDFYNEQFFGPGTRLTVL.